Shown below are 22 T cell receptor beta chains from a single sample sequenced in a study of PD-L1 blockade in urothelial cancer. Assay: immunoSEQ multiplex PCR; the TCRdb copy retains only in-frame clones and omits some. The sample includes about 84,000 clones, roughly 80% of them seen just once. Here the sequenced sample was PBMCs, taken around atezolizumab (anti-PD-L1) treatment. The receptors derive from a man in his 70s with urothelial cancer.

The chain carries TRBV19 and TRBJ2-7, with a weak D call TRBD1 (6 bases). Germline-derived CDR1 and CDR2 are LNHDA and SQIVND (reference sequence). V was cut by 1 base and J by 3 bases, with 13 bases left in between. CDR3 size: 15 residues. The CDR3 DNA is TGTGCCAGTAGTATAGGGGACAACGCTCGCTACGAGCAGTACTTC. Its protein is CASSIGDNARYEQYF.

V gene TRBV30 combines with J gene TRBJ2-2, with D perhaps matching TRBD1 (6 bases). The germline CDR1 and CDR2 sequences are GTSNPN and SVGIG (reference sequence). V lost 8 bases, J lost 3 bases, and 13 bases lay in between. This CDR3 region has 13 residues. The CDR3 protein is CAGAQGYTGELFF. Written as DNA, the CDR3 is TGTGCCGGGGCACAGGGCTACACCGGGGAGCTGTTTTTT.

In DNA, the CDR3 is TGTGCCAGCAGCCTCGGACAGTTTGAAGCTTTCTTT. This translates into CASSLGQFEAFF. The chain carries TRBV14 and TRBJ1-1; a weak D match, TRBD1 (6 bases). The CDR3 is made up of 12 amino acids. V was trimmed by 4 bases and J by 7 bases, leaving 10 bases between them. Germline V lookup: CDR1 SGHDN, CDR2 FVKESK.

J is TRBJ2-4 and V is TRBV15; maybe TRBD2 (6 bases). The CDR3 is 13 residues long. Deletions cut 0 bases from V and 13 bases from J, with 13 bases between. The germline gives CDR1 LNHNV, CDR2 YYDKDF (reference sequence). CDR3 amino acids: CATSRDRSGPQYF. The CDR3, as DNA: TGTGCCACCAGCAGAGATCGCAGCGGGCCCCAGTACTTC.

A word on this clone: Sequence at one end of the junction differs from germline and may be a read error. This sequence joins TRBV7-9 and TRBJ2-1; 8 nucleotides match TRBD1. The length of the CDR3 is 16 residues. Germline loops: CDR1 SEHNR, CDR2 FQNEAQ (reference sequence). This CDR3 reads CASILEGGQGGGEQFF. For the CDR3, the DNA is TGTGCCAGCATCTTAGAGGGAGGACAGGGTGGGGGTGAGCAGTTCTTC.

This chain joins TRBV30 and TRBJ1-2; D not resolved. The CDR3 loop spans 14 amino acids. Germline CDR1 and CDR2: GTSNPN and SVGIG (reference sequence). Trimming cost V 0 bases and J 6 bases, with 14 bases left between them. The CDR3 sequence is CAWSVLVQEDGYTF. The CDR3 region has the DNA TGTGCCTGGAGTGTACTCGTCCAGGAGGATGGCTACACCTTC.

This chain connects TRBV4-1 to TRBJ1-2; no reliable D call. Looked up from germline, CDR1 is MGHRA and CDR2 is YSYEKL. The CDR3 length is 14 residues. With 0 bases removed from V and 6 bases from J, the gap between germline ends came to 11 bases. In DNA form, the CDR3 reads TGCGCCAGCAGCCAAGACGGGGTTGGGGATGGCTACACCTTC. It specifies CASSQDGVGDGYTF.

The chain is built from TRBV7-9 and TRBJ2-7; D is unclear. This CDR3 spans 15 amino acids. CDR1 is SEHNR, CDR2 FQNEAQ, per germline (reference sequence). Trimming took off 5 bases at V and 2 bases at J, with 16 bases between the two ends. The CDR3 bases are TGTGCCAGCAGCACTACGAGACCAAGCACCTACGAGCAGTACTTC. Translated: CASSTTRPSTYEQYF.

The J gene is TRBJ2-2, the V gene TRBV7-3; D is uncertain. CDR3 length: 15 residues. Germline CDR1 and CDR2: SGHTA and FQGTGA. V was trimmed by 5 bases and J by 1 base, leaving 11 bases between them. The CDR3 DNA sequence: TGTGCCAGCAGCCCTACAGCAGTGAACACCGGGGAGCTGTTTTTT. Translation: CASSPTAVNTGELFF.

Only a few counts were recorded for this clone. V is TRBV10-3 and J is TRBJ2-7; 9 bases are shared with TRBD2. V shed 4 bases and J 6 bases; nucleotides not matched to a gene: 4. In germline, CDR1 is ENHRY, CDR2 SYGVKD. The CDR3 is made up of 13 amino acids. The CDR3 here is CAISVAGGREQYF. CDR3 coding DNA: TGTGCCATCAGTGTCGCGGGAGGGCGCGAGCAGTACTTC.

This chain joins TRBV21-1 and TRBJ2-2; TRBD1, the D gene given by the table, was not confirmed from the DNA. TRBV21-1 is assigned pseudogene status. The CDR3 covers 18 residues. CDR3 nucleotides: TGTGCCAGCAGCTACTTTACCGGATTGACAGGGAACACCGGGGAGCTGTTTTTT. Protein sequence: CASSYFTGLTGNTGELFF.

The chain joins TRBV4-2 to TRBJ2-6; maybe TRBD1 (5 bases). This CDR3 has 16 residues. Germline assignment: CDR1 LGHNA and CDR2 YNFKEQ. V gave up 0 bases and J gave up 2 bases, with 8 bases separating them. The CDR3 DNA is TGTGCCAGCAGCCAAGAGAGGACACCTGGGGCCAACGTCCTGACTTTC. Amino acids: CASSQERTPGANVLTF.

This clone was detected a few times. The chain recombines TRBV11-2 with TRBJ1-1; possible D gene TRBD1, 6 bases. V lost 6 bases and J lost 1, with 18 bases in between. Germline V lookup: CDR1 SGHAT, CDR2 FQNNGV. CDR3 length: 16 amino acids. CDR3 loop: CASRKVWGQRNTEAFF. CDR3 nucleotides: TGTGCCAGCAGAAAAGTTTGGGGACAAAGGAACACTGAAGCTTTCTTT.

About this clone: At one boundary the junction diverges from the germline segment, which might be a read error. The chain has TRBV7-7 and TRBJ2-3; the match to TRBD2 covers 13 bases. There are 16 residues in the CDR3. Germline V gives CDR1 SSHAT, CDR2 FNYEAQ (reference sequence). The CDR3, as DNA: TGTGCTAGCAGCTTAGAACTAGCGGGAGGGACAGATACGCAGTATTTT. Amino acid sequence: CASSLELAGGTDTQYF.

V and J are TRBV27 and TRBJ1-5; D unresolved. V lost 4 bases and J 1 base, leaving 17 bases between the germline ends. Germline values: CDR1 MNHEY, CDR2 SMNVEV (reference sequence). This CDR3 is 17 amino acids long. The CDR3 DNA follows: TGTGCCAGCAGTTCCCGTGGGTCCGAGGGCAGCAATCAGCCCCAGCATTTT. Encoded protein: CASSSRGSEGSNQPQHF.

The rearrangement uses TRBV5-6 and TRBJ2-7, with D tentatively TRBD2 (6 bases). The CDR3 runs 14 residues. The germline gives CDR1 SGHDT, CDR2 YYEEEE. V lost 0 bases to trimming and J lost 6 bases, with 13 bases between them. The CDR3 here is CASSLVTRGGEQYF. The CDR3 DNA is TGTGCCAGCAGCTTGGTAACACGGGGAGGCGAGCAGTACTTC. Full variable domain (missing parts from reference TRBV5-6 and TRBJ2-7): DAGVTQSPTHLIKTRGQQVTLRCSPKSGHDTVSWYQQALGQGPQFIFQYYEEEERQRGNFPDRFSGHQFPNYSSELNVNALLLGDSALYLCASSLVTRGGEQYFGPGTRLTVT.

This chain joins TRBV5-3 and TRBJ2-7, with 8 positions matching TRBD1. TRBV5-3 is treated as an ORF (open reading frame) with a function not yet certain. There are 15 residues in the CDR3. Trimming removed 0 bases from V and 5 bases from J; junction bases left unmatched: 7. The chain's CDR3 is CARSLDRDRRHEQYF. The CDR3 nucleotides are TGTGCCAGAAGCTTGGATCGGGACAGGCGGCACGAGCAGTACTTC.

The chain employs TRBV10-3 and TRBJ2-7, with 14 bases that match TRBD2. The CDR3 consists of 18 residues. V gave up 2 bases and J gave up 4 bases; unmatched junction bases: 10. Germline lookup yields CDR1 ENHRY and CDR2 SYGVKD. CDR3 DNA sequence: TGTGCCATCAGTGAGCGGGGGAGGACTAGCGGGAGGATGTACGAGCAGTACTTC. This gives the protein CAISERGRTSGRMYEQYF.

The rearrangement links TRBV5-5 to TRBJ1-1; possibly TRBD1 for D (6 bases). V lost 3 bases and J 0 bases, leaving 9 bases between the germline ends. CDR1 and CDR2 (germline): SGHKS, YYEKEE (reference sequence). The CDR3 covers 14 residues. CDR3 in amino acids: CASSWDIVNTEAFF. The CDR3 coding sequence is TGTGCCAGCAGCTGGGACATAGTGAACACTGAAGCTTTCTTT.

V gene TRBV6-6 combines with J gene TRBJ2-1; TRBD2 aligns across 7 bases. The CDR3 runs to 16 residues. Germline V gene lookup returns CDR1 MNHNY and CDR2 SVGAGI (reference sequence). Trimming took 6 bases from V and 4 from J; bases not matched to a gene: 12. CDR3: CASRNERGDGYNEQFF. The CDR3 coding sequence is TGTGCCAGCAGAAATGAACGGGGGGACGGTTACAATGAGCAGTTCTTC.

The gene calls are TRBV29-1 and TRBJ1-2, with D unclear. CDR3 size: 14 residues. Germline V gene sequence: CDR1 SQVTM, CDR2 ANQGSEA. V was clipped by 0 bases and J by 4 bases, with 12 bases between them. The CDR3 DNA sequence: TGCAGCGTTGAAGATCTGGCGCGGGGCTATGGCTACACCTTC. Translation: CSVEDLARGYGYTF.

The rearrangement uses TRBV5-1 and TRBJ2-5; 7 bases agree with TRBD1. V dropped 0 bases and J dropped 5; count of bases not matched to a gene: 4. The germline V gene has CDR1 SGHRS and CDR2 YFSETQ. This CDR3 spans 14 amino acids. The CDR3, as DNA: TGCGCCAGCAGCTTGGAGGGCAGGGGGGAGACCCAGTACTTC. It is translated as CASSLEGRGETQYF.